What follows are 22 T cell receptor beta chains derived from one specimen sequenced in a study of tumor and adjacent non-tumor tissue in lung cancer. RNA was extracted from bulk tissue without any cell sorting. Distant lung tissue was collected more than 3 cm away from the tumor edge. Three rounds of nested PCR, following a modified ARM-PCR protocol, produced the TCRbeta library. MiXCR, applied by TCRdb to the multiplex PCR reads, yields one record per CDR3 protein. Of tens of thousands of distinct CDR3 sequences in the sample, around 67% are singletons; the top ten hold about 20%. The material sequenced was distant non-tumor lung tissue. These receptors all stem from a woman aged 40 to 50 with non-small cell lung cancer.

In the case of this clonotype: The junction does not match germline at one end; this may be a read error. The rearrangement joins TRBV24-1 to TRBJ2-1, with D perhaps TRBD1 (5 bases). The length of the CDR3 is 13 residues. CDR1 and CDR2 (germline): KGHDR, SFDVKD. The CDR3, as DNA: TGTGACACCCAGATAGGGGCGAACAATGAGCAGTTCTTC. This gives the protein CDTQIGANNEQFF.

Turning to this clonotype: A much bigger clone sits one base away, suggesting this may be a read error. The chain has TRBV7-9 and TRBJ1-1; no firm D call. Germline V gene lookup returns CDR1 SEHNR and CDR2 FQNEAQ (reference sequence). V was cut by 5 bases and J by 4 bases, with 14 bases left in between. The CDR3 is 14 residues long. This CDR3 is CASSPQVVSTEAFF. DNA for the CDR3: TGTGCCAGCAGCCCACAAGTGGTTAGCACTGAAGCTTTCTTT.

The chain combines TRBV6-6 with TRBJ2-3; a possible D gene is TRBD2 (6 bases). Trimming removed 6 bases at V and 3 bases at J, with 16 bases between. The length of the CDR3 is 15 residues. Per germline, CDR1 MNHNY and CDR2 SVGAGI (reference sequence). The CDR3 nucleotides are TGTGCCAGCAGCTTCGGAAGGAGGGAGACAGATACGCAGTATTTT. The encoded protein is CASSFGRRETDTQYF.

In this sample, this clonotype turned up a few times. This sequence may be a read error, since a much larger clone differs from it by one base. The missing conserved phenylalanine or tryptophan at the end of this CDR3 makes a read error likely. The chain employs TRBV6-5 and TRBJ2-7; D may be TRBD1 or TRBD2 (6 bases each). The germline V gene encodes CDR1 MNHEY and CDR2 SVGAGI. This CDR3 has 14 amino acids. Trimming removed 5 bases at V and 3 bases at J, with 14 bases between. CDR3 residues: CASSRTGAYYEQYL. The DNA for the CDR3 is TGTGCCAGCAGTAGGACGGGGGCATACTACGAGCAGTACTTA.

Comments on this clonotype: Germline and junction disagree at one end, which may indicate a read error. The chain employs TRBV29-1 and TRBJ1-5, with D perhaps TRBD1 (6 bases). The CDR3 length is 13 residues. Germline V CDR1 and CDR2: SQVTM, ANQGSEA. In nucleotides, the CDR3 is TGCGGCGTGGAACAGGGACTCAATCAGCTCCAGCATTTT. Protein: CGVEQGLNQLQHF.

This clonotype was seen many times. CDR3 in DNA: TGTGCCAGCAGTCCCCCAGGGGGCTACAATGAGCAGTTCTTC. Translating it yields CASSPPGGYNEQFF. This rearrangement joins TRBV28 to TRBJ2-1; the match to TRBD1 covers 7 bases. The V gene's germline CDR1 is MDHEN and CDR2 SYDVKM. CDR3 length: 14 residues. The junction had 4 bases not matched to a gene; V was cut back by 5 bases and J by 3 bases.

As regards this clonotype: This CDR3 fails to terminate in the conserved phenylalanine or tryptophan, so it likely reflects a read error. The J gene is TRBJ2-1, the V gene TRBV11-2; unclear D gene. V was trimmed by 4 bases and J by 9 bases, leaving 13 bases between them. Per the germline V gene, CDR1 is SGHAT and CDR2 is FQNNGV. The CDR3 runs to 13 residues. This CDR3 is CASSSLGASEQFS. Written as DNA, the CDR3 is TGTGCCAGCAGCTCGCTTGGCGCCAGTGAGCAGTTCTCC.

This clonotype was seen once. One end of the junction varies from germline; a read error may be responsible. V gene TRBV4-1 combines with J gene TRBJ2-3; 8 nucleotides agree with TRBD1. This CDR3 spans 18 amino acids. Germline-derived CDR1 and CDR2 are MGHRA and YSYEKL. The CDR3 nucleotides are TGCGCCAGCAGCCAGGGCCGACAGGGGCGGCCCTATGGAGATATGCAGTATTTT. This gives the protein CASSQGRQGRPYGDMQYF.

This clonotype occurred a few times. It may be a read error: a sequence one base away is much more abundant. The chain links TRBV4-2 to TRBJ2-7; TRBD2 matches 8 bases. With V trimmed by 1 base and J by 6 bases, 11 bases remained unmatched. Germline V CDR1 and CDR2: LGHNA, YNFKEQ. CDR3 size: 16 residues. The CDR3 sequence is CASSQGSLAGFLEQYF. CDR3 DNA: TGTGCCAGCAGCCAAGGGTCTTTAGCGGGGTTCCTCGAGCAGTACTTC.

Worth noting for this clonotype: The final CDR3 position lacks the conserved phenylalanine or tryptophan, pointing to a likely read error. J is TRBJ2-5 and V is TRBV11-1, with a tentative D call TRBD2 (5 bases). CDR3 length: 14 residues. The V end lost 7 bases, the J end lost 5 bases, and 17 bases lay between the germline ends. Germline V gene lookup returns CDR1 SGHAT and CDR2 FQDESV (reference sequence). In nucleotides, the CDR3 is TGTGCCAGCAACTTCGGGGTTAGGAAGGAGACCCAGTACTAC. It specifies CASNFGVRKETQYY.

Note on this clonotype: The final CDR3 position lacks the conserved phenylalanine or tryptophan, pointing to a likely read error. The DNA is omitted, as the CDR3 cannot be located on it reliably, and the CDR3 follows TCRdb's listing. The chain combines TRBV6-5 with TRBJ1-1; the table calls TRBD1, which could not be checked here. Germline CDR1 is MNHEY and CDR2 is SVGAGI. The CDR3 has 14 residues if both end residues are counted. CDR3 region: CASSSLGRDTEPIY.

This clonotype was counted once. The germline gene is not matched at one end of the junction; a read error may be the cause. The chain links TRBV11-3 to TRBJ2-7; no clear D. This CDR3 is built from 14 residues. Germline CDR1 reads SGHNT; CDR2 reads YENEEA. The CDR3 here is CTSSPGYGSYEQYF. The CDR3 nucleotides are TGTACCAGCAGCCCCGGATATGGTTCCTACGAGCAGTACTTC.

With respect to this clonotype: Possible read error: a much larger clone is one base away. For the CDR3, the DNA is TGCAGTGCTAGGAGAACTTGGACTAGCGGGAGGGCCCGGTCGTACAATGAGCAGTTCTTC. Its protein product is CSARRTWTSGRARSYNEQFF. This chain joins TRBV20-1 and TRBJ2-1; 15 bases map to TRBD2. There are 20 residues in the CDR3. V shed 3 bases and J 4 bases; nucleotides not matched to a gene: 16. CDR1 is DFQATT, CDR2 SNEGSKA, per germline (reference sequence).

This chain links TRBV5-1 with TRBJ2-3; D unresolved. The CDR3 is made up of 18 amino acids. The germline CDR1 and CDR2 sequences are SGHRS and YFSETQ. V lost 4 bases to trimming and J lost 5 bases, with 26 bases between them. The CDR3 bases are TGCGCCAGCAGCCACGACTCTCCAGCCCACCGAGGTGGAGATACGCAGTATTTT. The encoded protein is CASSHDSPAHRGGDTQYF.

Only a few counts were recorded for this clonotype. The chain links TRBV20-1 to TRBJ2-1, with D possibly TRBD1 on 5 matching bases. There are 15 residues in the CDR3. Per the germline V gene, CDR1 is DFQATT and CDR2 is SNEGSKA (reference sequence). Trimming removed 3 bases at V and 0 bases at J, with 12 bases between. The CDR3 coding sequence is TGCAGTGCTAGTCTTGGGGCCAGCTCCTACAATGAGCAGTTCTTC. Residues: CSASLGASSYNEQFF.

This clonotype was detected once. CDR3 sequence: CASSLGGRGGETQYF. The DNA for the CDR3 is TGTGCCAGCAGCTTGGGAGGGAGAGGTGGAGAGACCCAGTACTTC. The chain employs TRBV5-6 and TRBJ2-5; D is possibly TRBD2 (5 bases). Germline-derived CDR1 and CDR2 are SGHDT and YYEEEE. V was trimmed by 0 bases and J by 4 bases, leaving 13 bases between them. This CDR3 contains 15 residues.

Turning to this clonotype: This could be a read error, since a much larger clone is one nucleotide away. The chain joins TRBV28 to TRBJ1-1, with D unresolved. Germline V gene sequence: CDR1 MDHEN, CDR2 SYDVKM. Trimming stripped 6 bases from V and 6 bases from J, with 14 bases between. The CDR3 extends over 13 amino acids. This CDR3 reads CASRTAGRAEAFF. In DNA, the CDR3 is TGTGCCAGCAGAACGGCGGGGAGGGCTGAAGCTTTCTTT.

A word on this clonotype: At one end, the junction sequence differs from germline, possibly due to a read error. The V call is TRBV6-6, the J call TRBJ2-6; D possibly uses TRBD1 or TRBD2 (5 bases each). The CDR3 is 19 residues long. Germline loops: CDR1 MNHNY, CDR2 SVGAGI (reference sequence). In DNA form, the CDR3 reads TGTGCCAGCAGTTTGGGGCGAGGAAGCGGAGGCTCTGGGGCCAGCGTCCTGACTTTC. As protein: CASSLGRGSGGSGASVLTF.

The chain has TRBV11-2 and TRBJ2-4, with 12 bases lining up with TRBD2. Germline values: CDR1 SGHAT, CDR2 FQNNGV. The CDR3 has 16 residues. V lost 9 bases, J lost 7 bases, and 13 bases stayed unmatched. The CDR3 nucleotides read TGTGCCAGTAGCCCGCTGTCTAGCGGGAGGGACAACATTCAGTACTTC. Its translation: CASSPLSSGRDNIQYF.

This chain uses TRBV30 with TRBJ2-1, with D unresolved. The CDR3 loop spans 13 amino acids. The germline gives CDR1 GTSNPN, CDR2 SVGIG (reference sequence). Trimming cost V 0 bases and J 6 bases, with 9 bases left between them. This chain's CDR3 is CAWSVSHFNEQFF. CDR3 DNA sequence: TGTGCCTGGAGTGTAAGCCACTTCAATGAGCAGTTCTTC.

Notes on this clonotype: A junction end diverges from the germline sequence, so it may reflect a read error. This sequence joins TRBV6-6 and TRBJ2-7; weak D call: TRBD2 (6 bases). The CDR3 has 16 residues. From germline, CDR1 is MNHNY and CDR2 SVGAGI (reference sequence). In DNA form, the CDR3 reads TGTACCAGCAGTTACCCTACAAGGAGGGGCAGTTACGAGCAGAACTTC. This gives the protein CTSSYPTRRGSYEQNF.

Of note for this clonotype: Possible read error: a much larger clone is one base away. The genes are TRBV11-2 and TRBJ2-7; no reliable D call. Germline CDR1 SGHAT, CDR2 FQNNGV. This CDR3 comprises 12 residues. The DNA for the CDR3 is TGTACCAGCGTAAGCTTGGGGTACGAGCAGTACTTC. It translates to CTSVSLGYEQYF.